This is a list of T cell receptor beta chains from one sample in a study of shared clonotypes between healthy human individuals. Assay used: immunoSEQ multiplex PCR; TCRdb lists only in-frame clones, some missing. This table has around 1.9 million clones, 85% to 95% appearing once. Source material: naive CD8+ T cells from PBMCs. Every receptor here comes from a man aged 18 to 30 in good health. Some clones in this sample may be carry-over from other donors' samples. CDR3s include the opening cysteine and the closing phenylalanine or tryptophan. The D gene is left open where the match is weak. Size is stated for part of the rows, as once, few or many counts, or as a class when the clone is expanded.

CDR3nt: TGTGCCTGGGACCTAGCGGGAGGGCCGGAGATTCAGTACTTC
CDR3aa: CAWDLAGGPEIQYF
abundance: .
d_gene: TRBD2
v_gene: TRBV30
j_gene: TRBJ2-4

CDR3nt: TGTGCCAGCAGCGTAGCAAGGGGCTCCTCTGGAAACACCATATATTTT
CDR3aa: CASSVARGSSGNTIYF
abundance: .
d_gene: .
v_gene: TRBV9
j_gene: TRBJ1-3

CDR3nt: TGTGCCTCGGGGGTGGTGGTCACTGAAGCTTTCTTT
CDR3aa: CASGVVVTEAFF
abundance: .
d_gene: .
v_gene: TRBV27
j_gene: TRBJ1-1

CDR3nt: TGTGCCAGCAGTTTAGGGGACAACCAAGAGACCCAGTACTTC
CDR3aa: CASSLGDNQETQYF
abundance: .
d_gene: .
v_gene: TRBV28
j_gene: TRBJ2-5

CDR3nt: TGCGCCAGCAGCTTGGGACTAGCGAACTACAATGAGCAGTTCTTC
CDR3aa: CASSLGLANYNEQFF
abundance: .
d_gene: TRBD2
v_gene: TRBV4-3
j_gene: TRBJ2-1

CDR3nt: TGCGCCAGCAGCGCAGGACAGGGGGACTATGGCTACACCTTC
CDR3aa: CASSAGQGDYGYTF
abundance: .
d_gene: TRBD1
v_gene: TRBV5-1
j_gene: TRBJ1-2

CDR3nt: TGTGCCAGCGGCCGGGACAGGGCCTACGAGCAGTACTTC
CDR3aa: CASGRDRAYEQYF
abundance: .
d_gene: TRBD1
v_gene: TRBV5-4
j_gene: TRBJ2-7

CDR3nt: TGTGCCAGCAGTTTATCGCGGGAAAGGCCGGGCTACACCTTC
CDR3aa: CASSLSRERPGYTF
abundance: .
d_gene: .
v_gene: TRBV27
j_gene: TRBJ1-2

CDR3nt: TGTGCCAGCAGCTTAGTTCCAGCGGGAGAGCAGTTCTTC
CDR3aa: CASSLVPAGEQFF
abundance: once
d_gene: TRBD2
v_gene: TRBV7-2
j_gene: TRBJ2-1

CDR3nt: TGTGCCACTTCTCGGGCCTATAGCAATCAGCCCCAGCATTTT
CDR3aa: CATSRAYSNQPQHF
abundance: .
d_gene: .
v_gene: TRBV10-3
j_gene: TRBJ1-5

CDR3nt: TGTGCCATCCCGCGGGACAGGGGCTATGGCTACACCTTC
CDR3aa: CAIPRDRGYGYTF
abundance: .
d_gene: .
v_gene: TRBV21-1
j_gene: TRBJ1-2

CDR3nt: TGTGCCAGCAGCTTAGGACCGGAGCCCCAGCATTTT
CDR3aa: CASSLGPEPQHF
abundance: .
d_gene: .
v_gene: TRBV7-2
j_gene: TRBJ1-5

CDR3nt: TGTGCCAGCAGCAACCGGGTGGCGGGGCATGGCTACACCTTC
CDR3aa: CASSNRVAGHGYTF
abundance: .
d_gene: .
v_gene: TRBV2
j_gene: TRBJ1-2

CDR3nt: TGTGCCAGCAGCCCAAAGGGGGGGGCGAACACTGAAGCTTTCTTT
CDR3aa: CASSPKGGANTEAFF
abundance: .
d_gene: .
v_gene: TRBV13
j_gene: TRBJ1-1

CDR3nt: TGCGCCAGCAGCGGCTCGGGACCCCAAGCGAGGTATGGCTACACCTTC
CDR3aa: CASSGSGPQARYGYTF
abundance: .
d_gene: .
v_gene: TRBV5-1
j_gene: TRBJ1-2

CDR3nt: TGCAGCACCTTAACAGCCTATGGCTACACCTTC
CDR3aa: CSTLTAYGYTF
abundance: .
d_gene: .
v_gene: TRBV29-1
j_gene: TRBJ1-2

CDR3nt: TGCAGCGTTGAAGCTCGGGGGGACGGAGAGACCCAGTACTTC
CDR3aa: CSVEARGDGETQYF
abundance: .
d_gene: TRBD2
v_gene: TRBV29-1
j_gene: TRBJ2-5

CDR3nt: TGTGCCTGGAGGCCAAGACAGGGGTACCAAGAGACCCAGTACTTC
CDR3aa: CAWRPRQGYQETQYF
abundance: .
d_gene: TRBD1
v_gene: TRBV30
j_gene: TRBJ2-5

CDR3nt: TGTGCCAGTAGTCCCCGGTCTAGGGAGACCCAGTACTTC
CDR3aa: CASSPRSRETQYF
abundance: once
d_gene: .
v_gene: TRBV19
j_gene: TRBJ2-5

CDR3nt: TGTGCCATCACGGAGCGGGAGGCGGGCGGGGAGCTGTTTTTT
CDR3aa: CAITEREAGGELFF
abundance: .
d_gene: TRBD2
v_gene: TRBV10-3
j_gene: TRBJ2-2

CDR3nt: TGTGCCAGCAGCTTAGGCGCAGGGGGATACACCGGGGAGCTGTTTTTT
CDR3aa: CASSLGAGGYTGELFF
abundance: .
d_gene: TRBD1
v_gene: TRBV7-2
j_gene: TRBJ2-2

CDR3nt: TGTGCCAGCAGTGAAGCGCCACTACCCTACGAGCAGTACTTC
CDR3aa: CASSEAPLPYEQYF
abundance: .
d_gene: .
v_gene: TRBV6-1
j_gene: TRBJ2-7

CDR3nt: TGTGCCAGCAGCGTAGCAGGGAAAGCGGCAGATACGCAGTATTTT
CDR3aa: CASSVAGKAADTQYF
abundance: .
d_gene: .
v_gene: TRBV9
j_gene: TRBJ2-3

CDR3nt: TGTGCCAGCAGCGCCGGAGCGGGGGGCTACGAGCAGTACTTC
CDR3aa: CASSAGAGGYEQYF
abundance: .
d_gene: TRBD2
v_gene: TRBV9
j_gene: TRBJ2-7

CDR3nt: TGTGCCAGTAGCGCGGCTAGCGGGAGGGGCTACGAGCAGTACTTC
CDR3aa: CASSAASGRGYEQYF
abundance: .
d_gene: TRBD2
v_gene: TRBV19
j_gene: TRBJ2-7

CDR3nt: TGTGCCAGCAGTGAAAGGGGCGGGAGCTCCTACGAGCAGTACTTC
CDR3aa: CASSERGGSSYEQYF
abundance: .
d_gene: TRBD2
v_gene: TRBV6-1
j_gene: TRBJ2-7

CDR3nt: TGTGCCAGCAGCCACCCGCAAGGGGAGGACACTGAAGCTTTCTTT
CDR3aa: CASSHPQGEDTEAFF
abundance: .
d_gene: .
v_gene: TRBV7-6
j_gene: TRBJ1-1

CDR3nt: TGTGCCAGCACCCCACAGGGGCCCTACGAGCAGTACTTC
CDR3aa: CASTPQGPYEQYF
abundance: .
d_gene: TRBD1
v_gene: TRBV28
j_gene: TRBJ2-7

CDR3nt: TGTGCCAGCAGAGACAGGGCTTTGGATACGCAGTATTTT
CDR3aa: CASRDRALDTQYF
abundance: .
d_gene: TRBD1
v_gene: TRBV7-3
j_gene: TRBJ2-3

CDR3nt: TGTGCCAGCAGTCGACAGGGGAGGAACACTGAAGCTTTCTTT
CDR3aa: CASSRQGRNTEAFF
abundance: .
d_gene: TRBD1
v_gene: TRBV27
j_gene: TRBJ1-1

CDR3nt: TGCGCCAGCAGTCGGGTGGGAGTCGGTTACGAGCAGTACTTC
CDR3aa: CASSRVGVGYEQYF
abundance: .
d_gene: .
v_gene: TRBV10-2
j_gene: TRBJ2-7

CDR3nt: TGCGCCAGCAGCCACGCGACAGGGATAGCGGGAGGGCCGGGAGAGACCCAGTACTTC
CDR3aa: CASSHATGIAGGPGETQYF
abundance: .
d_gene: TRBD2
v_gene: TRBV4-1
j_gene: TRBJ2-5

CDR3nt: TGTGCCAGCAGCGTGGACTCGAGCTCCTACAATGAGCAGTTCTTC
CDR3aa: CASSVDSSSYNEQFF
abundance: .
d_gene: .
v_gene: TRBV9
j_gene: TRBJ2-1

CDR3nt: TGTGCTAGTGGTTTGGTCCGGGACAGGGCGTACGAGCAGTACTTC
CDR3aa: CASGLVRDRAYEQYF
abundance: .
d_gene: TRBD1
v_gene: TRBV12-5
j_gene: TRBJ2-7

CDR3nt: TGTGCCAGCAGCTCCTCCGGGTGGGAGACTTTTTACGAGCAGTACTTC
CDR3aa: CASSSSGWETFYEQYF
abundance: once
d_gene: .
v_gene: TRBV7-9
j_gene: TRBJ2-7

CDR3nt: TGTGCCAGCAGTATTAGCGGGACGGAAGATACGCAGTATTTT
CDR3aa: CASSISGTEDTQYF
abundance: .
d_gene: TRBD2
v_gene: TRBV25-1
j_gene: TRBJ2-3

CDR3nt: TGTGCCAGCAGAGGACGCGGAGAGAATGAGCAGTTCTTC
CDR3aa: CASRGRGENEQFF
abundance: .
d_gene: .
v_gene: TRBV28
j_gene: TRBJ2-1

CDR3nt: TGCGCCAGCAGCCACATGAGGGGAATTCAGCCCCAGCATTTT
CDR3aa: CASSHMRGIQPQHF
abundance: .
d_gene: .
v_gene: TRBV4-1
j_gene: TRBJ1-5

CDR3nt: TGTGCCTGGAGTGGATTAGGGACAGCCTTATCGTACAATGAGCAGTTCTTC
CDR3aa: CAWSGLGTALSYNEQFF
abundance: once
d_gene: TRBD1
v_gene: TRBV30
j_gene: TRBJ2-1

CDR3nt: TGTGCCAGCAGCCCCAGTGGGACGGTGGCCTACGAGCAGTACTTC
CDR3aa: CASSPSGTVAYEQYF
abundance: once
d_gene: .
v_gene: TRBV9
j_gene: TRBJ2-7

CDR3nt: TGTGCCATCAGTGTCCAAACAGGGAATGAGCAGTTCTTC
CDR3aa: CAISVQTGNEQFF
abundance: .
d_gene: .
v_gene: TRBV10-3
j_gene: TRBJ2-1

CDR3nt: TGTGCCAGCAGCTTCTGGACTAACTTTAACACCGGGGAGCTGTTTTTT
CDR3aa: CASSFWTNFNTGELFF
abundance: once
d_gene: .
v_gene: TRBV4-2
j_gene: TRBJ2-2

CDR3nt: TGTGCCAGCAGCCGGCCCCAGGGGAACTCCTACGAGCAGTACTTC
CDR3aa: CASSRPQGNSYEQYF
abundance: .
d_gene: .
v_gene: TRBV28
j_gene: TRBJ2-7

CDR3nt: TGTGCCAGCAGTGATGACCGCCTAGCGGGAGGGCACTACGAGCAGTACTTC
CDR3aa: CASSDDRLAGGHYEQYF
abundance: .
d_gene: TRBD2
v_gene: TRBV2
j_gene: TRBJ2-7

CDR3nt: TGTGCCAGCAGTGAAGTGAGGGTTGATGGCTACACCTTC
CDR3aa: CASSEVRVDGYTF
abundance: .
d_gene: .
v_gene: TRBV6-1
j_gene: TRBJ1-2

CDR3nt: TGTGCCAGCAGTGCCGGGACAGGGGAGTACCAAGAGACCCAGTACTTC
CDR3aa: CASSAGTGEYQETQYF
abundance: .
d_gene: TRBD1
v_gene: TRBV27
j_gene: TRBJ2-5

CDR3nt: TGTGCCAGCAGCTACCCCCCGGGAGTAGAGCAGTTCTTC
CDR3aa: CASSYPPGVEQFF
abundance: .
d_gene: .
v_gene: TRBV7-9
j_gene: TRBJ2-1

CDR3nt: TGTGCCAGCAGCTTGCTCCGGGCAGCGGGAGGCCCTTGGAAAGAGACCCAGTACTTC
CDR3aa: CASSLLRAAGGPWKETQYF
abundance: .
d_gene: TRBD2
v_gene: TRBV5-6
j_gene: TRBJ2-5

CDR3nt: TGTGCCAGCACCCAACTCGCACTAGGCGGAAACACCGGGGAGCTGTTTTTT
CDR3aa: CASTQLALGGNTGELFF
abundance: .
d_gene: .
v_gene: TRBV7-8
j_gene: TRBJ2-2

CDR3nt: TGTGCCAGCAGCCGACTAGCGGGAATGTCAGTCCGGGCCTACGAGCAGTACTTC
CDR3aa: CASSRLAGMSVRAYEQYF
abundance: .
d_gene: TRBD2
v_gene: TRBV28
j_gene: TRBJ2-7

CDR3nt: TGTGCCAGCAGTTTGACCGGGAGTCTCTACAATGAGCAGTTCTTC
CDR3aa: CASSLTGSLYNEQFF
abundance: .
d_gene: .
v_gene: TRBV27
j_gene: TRBJ2-1

CDR3nt: TGCGCCAGCAGGGTGGGGACGACGAACACCGGGGAGCTGTTTTTT
CDR3aa: CASRVGTTNTGELFF
abundance: .
d_gene: .
v_gene: TRBV5-1
j_gene: TRBJ2-2

CDR3nt: TGTGCCATCAGTGAGTCTCAAGCTTCCTACGAGCAGTACTTC
CDR3aa: CAISESQASYEQYF
abundance: .
d_gene: .
v_gene: TRBV10-3
j_gene: TRBJ2-7

CDR3nt: TGTGCCAGCAGGCCGGGACTAGACACCGGGGAGCTGTTTTTT
CDR3aa: CASRPGLDTGELFF
abundance: .
d_gene: TRBD2
v_gene: TRBV2
j_gene: TRBJ2-2

CDR3nt: TGTGCCAGCAGCTCGAGGGCCGACCTCCCTAACTATGGCTACACCTTC
CDR3aa: CASSSRADLPNYGYTF
abundance: .
d_gene: .
v_gene: TRBV11-2
j_gene: TRBJ1-2

CDR3nt: TGTGCCAGCAGCCTGGGGTCCACGGGGCCTAACACTGAAGCTTTCTTT
CDR3aa: CASSLGSTGPNTEAFF
abundance: .
d_gene: .
v_gene: TRBV7-8
j_gene: TRBJ1-1

CDR3nt: TGTGCCAGTAGTATAGAACGCGGCAGGCAAGAGACCCAGTACTTC
CDR3aa: CASSIERGRQETQYF
abundance: .
d_gene: .
v_gene: TRBV19
j_gene: TRBJ2-5

CDR3nt: TGTGCCAGCAGCAACCGACAGGGAATGTTCAATTCACCCCTCCACTTT
CDR3aa: CASSNRQGMFNSPLHF
abundance: .
d_gene: TRBD1
v_gene: TRBV7-9
j_gene: TRBJ1-6

CDR3nt: TGTGCCAGCAGCTGGGACAGGGTGGAGACCCAGTACTTC
CDR3aa: CASSWDRVETQYF
abundance: once
d_gene: TRBD1
v_gene: TRBV5-6
j_gene: TRBJ2-5